This T cell receptor (beta chain) was sequenced for a study of T cell responses to AZD1222 COVID-19 vaccine. Libraries were prepared by immunoSEQ multiplex PCR; TCRdb keeps only in-frame clonotypes and omits some of them. The sample has about 130,000 clones, about 93% seen once. Deletions cut 0 bases from V and 2 bases from J, with 9 bases between. Germline V gene sequence: CDR1 SGHDT, CDR2 YYEEEE. The CDR3 is made up of 15 amino acids. This clone was observed a few times. The same CDR3 can be traced to other DNA sequences in this sample. The starting material was peripheral blood, obtained on day 0 of AZD1222 vaccination. The clonotype comes from an adult in good health. The chain uses TRBV5-6 and TRBJ1-5; D not certain. CDR3 loop: CASSLGGTRNQPQHF. The CDR3 DNA sequence: TGTGCCAGCAGCTTGGGGGGTACACGCAATCAGCCCCAGCATTTT.